What follows describes a single TCR beta chain. Unique molecular identifiers were used in preparing the TCRbeta library. From the PCR reads, TCRdb called clonotypes with MiXCR, one entry per CDR3 protein. The sample lists 400,000 to 500,000 distinct CDR3 sequences; about a tenth were seen once. V was cut by 6 bases and J by 0 bases, with 13 bases left in between. This CDR3 has 15 amino acids. This record belongs to a study of T-cell reconstitution after alpha-beta-depleted transplantation in children. The sample in question was PBMCs from the stem cell graft donor, obtained from the stem cell graft. J is TRBJ2-3 and V is TRBV23-1; perhaps TRBD1 as D (6 bases). TRBV23-1 is known as an ORF, though its function is uncertain. This clonotype originated in a human donor who donated a stem cell graft to a child with acute myeloid leukemia. The CDR3 region is CASRPQGNSTDTQYF. The DNA for the CDR3 is TGCGCCAGCAGGCCGCAGGGGAATAGCACAGATACGCAGTATTTT.